The clone carrying this TCR beta chain was observed a few times. Its specificity is not known. Germline and junction disagree at one end, which may indicate a read error. This sample was included in a study of T cell repertoires in cytomegalovirus infection. Overall study: CMV infection together with matching HLA type was indicated by public TCR beta signatures.

In TCRdb, the reads were re-called with MiXCR into one record per CDR3 protein. The repertoire holds about 160,000 distinct CDR3 sequences, roughly a sixth seen once, with 15% to 20% in the top ten. In germline, CDR1 is SGHTS, CDR2 YDEGEE. This CDR3 region has 13 residues. Findings of the study overall: The ex vivo response was dominated by HLA-C-restricted CMV-specific TCR beta clonotypes.

What was sequenced was CD8+ T cells from PBMCs. This chain connects TRBV5-8 to TRBJ2-7; TRBD1 matches 8 bases. The source is a human donor in good health (CMV status not recorded). Some clones in this sample may be carry-over from other donors' samples. CDR3 DNA: TGCGCCAGGGAACGGGACAGGCCATACGAGCAGTACTTC. Translation: CARERDRPYEQYF.